This T cell receptor beta chain was retrieved from a study of blood T cell repertoires in COVID-19 (TCRdb year 2020). At the level of the whole study: Samples covering the acute and convalescent phases of COVID-19 were provided by collaborators in the United States, Italy and Spain. The samples were drawn from two sources: the first 160 participants of the ongoing ImmuneRACE study, and over 1,000 subjects contributed by 6 global collaborators. The material from the prospective study consisted of cDNA or gDNA derived from T cells, B-cell-depleted T cells, or PBMCs. Deeply sampled blood TCRbeta repertoires from subjects exposed to, actively infected with, or recovered from COVID-19 were included in the dataset. The repertoires were released in a freely available public database intended as a resource for research on the immune response to SARS-CoV-2. Nearly every sample came with metadata listing a de-identified subject ID, COVID-19 status, age in years and sex. Where available, HLA class I and class II types were taken from metadata supplied by the sample provider and were not determined by assay-based typing. The research as a whole found: Clinical and demographic metadata were provided uncurated, with the amount varying by source and participant.

A remark on this clone: The antigen this receptor binds is unknown. No per-base quality is available; no much larger clone lies one base away.

The immunoSEQ Assay, a bias-controlled multiplex PCR, was used to amplify TCRbeta CDR3 regions from genomic DNA. In the original analysis: Nucleated cell counts per sample were estimated from amplification of reference gene primers within the assay. To quantify the absolute abundance of each unique TCRbeta CDR3 rearrangement, sequence reads were collapsed and filtered. For each sample, productive Simpson clonality was calculated as the square root of Simpson's diversity index across productive rearrangements. Sourced from immuneACCESS, this table was stored by TCRdb with only in-frame sequences that have V and J called. A share of the clones is absent; for the studies checked, an unresolved V gene accounts for under half, and the remainder has no known explanation. For V, J and clone size, that table is used; D and trimming come from the DNA. The sample table lists 80,000 to 130,000 clones, over 85% of them with a count of one. Under 7.5% of the sample is held by the ten biggest clonotypes.

CDR1 and CDR2 are drawn from the germline V gene: MGHDK, SYGVNS. Including cysteine and phenylalanine, the CDR3 has 11 amino acids. Only the CDR3 DNA stays, 33 bases, in frame from base 1. V and J are truncated by 8 bases and 3 bases respectively, leaving an intervening sequence of 7 bases. The collaborating institutions used their own protocols to collect whole blood in K2EDTA tubes. For TCRbeta analysis, collaborator samples were shipped as frozen whole blood, as isolated PBMCs, or as DNA extracted from either sample type. The receptor was isolated from an older man with acute or convalescent COVID-19. Recombination linked TRBV25-1 to TRBJ1-1, with the D gene too uncertain to name. Sequencing was performed on peripheral blood. In nucleotides, the sequence is TGTGCCAGCGGGCCCGACACTGAAGCTTTCTTT. It codes for CASGPDTEAFF.